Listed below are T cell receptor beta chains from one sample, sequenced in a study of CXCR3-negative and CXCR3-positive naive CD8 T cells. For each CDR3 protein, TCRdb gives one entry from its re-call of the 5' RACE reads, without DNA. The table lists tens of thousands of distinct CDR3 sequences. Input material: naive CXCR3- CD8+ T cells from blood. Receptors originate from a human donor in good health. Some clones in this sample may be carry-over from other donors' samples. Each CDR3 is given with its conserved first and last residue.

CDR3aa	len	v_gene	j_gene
CASSLWGLDSGELFF	15	TRBV4-3	TRBJ2-2
CASSRLDEQYF	11	TRBV3-1	TRBJ2-7
CASSFVEGMNYGYTF	15	TRBV5-1	TRBJ1-2
CASSRGQPGNIQYF	14	TRBV28	TRBJ2-4
CASSFSGPIYNEQFF	15	TRBV7-9	TRBJ2-1
CSVWNRGETDTQYF	14	TRBV29-1	TRBJ2-3
CASKPGISNQPQHF	14	TRBV6-5	TRBJ1-5
CASSQDGWTQYEQYF	15	TRBV4-3	TRBJ2-7
CASSLETNGGFLQETQYF	18	TRBV5-5	TRBJ2-5
CSARGFSYEQYF	12	TRBV20-1	TRBJ2-7
CANSHTRSSYNEQFF	15	TRBV13	TRBJ2-1
CASSYSWTGENIQYF	15	TRBV2	TRBJ2-4
CASSQERESYEQYF	14	TRBV3-1	TRBJ2-7
CSVEGRGGSSYNEQFF	16	TRBV29-1	TRBJ2-1
CASSSASAYNEQFF	14	TRBV11-2	TRBJ2-1
CASSQTGADLNYGYTF	16	TRBV7-8	TRBJ1-2
CASTYPTGLAGGLGRNEQFF	20	TRBV12-3/TRBV12-4	TRBJ2-1
CASSSMSYEQFF	12	TRBV7-2	TRBJ2-1
CASSQDGTANEQFF	14	TRBV16	TRBJ2-1
CASSQDQRQGLSTGELFF	18	TRBV3-1	TRBJ2-2
CASSEGTGEGNEAFF	15	TRBV6-1	TRBJ1-1
CSVESGSYEQYF	12	TRBV29-1	TRBJ2-7
CASSSGMNTEAFF	13	TRBV7-3	TRBJ1-1
CASRLGRGSYNEQFF	15	TRBV7-3	TRBJ2-1
CATSRHREINTEAFF	15	TRBV15	TRBJ1-1
CASRGFTGEGGYEQYF	16	TRBV27	TRBJ2-7
CASSVVFGVEQFF	13	TRBV6-4	TRBJ2-1
CASSPLGGNEQYF	13	TRBV14	TRBJ2-7
CSVLDRESTEAFF	13	TRBV29-1	TRBJ1-1
CASSPPGRGQYF	12	TRBV16	TRBJ2-7
CASREAGYLAKNIQYF	16	TRBV2	TRBJ2-4
CAISDDSQPQHF	12	TRBV10-3	TRBJ1-5
CSVRRQGTEQYF	12	TRBV29-1	TRBJ2-7
CSVEGTSGGPYEQYF	15	TRBV29-1	TRBJ2-7
CASSLTELRETQYF	14	TRBV7-9	TRBJ2-5
CASTTRTRTSGSWDTQYF	18	TRBV6-4	TRBJ2-3
CASSFGGVDEQFF	13	TRBV5-1	TRBJ2-1
CASSIKGGNIQYF	13	TRBV19	TRBJ2-4
CASSPPENTEAFF	13	TRBV7-9	TRBJ1-1
CSVAGQASSYNEQFF	15	TRBV29-1	TRBJ2-1
CASSSFSGGAYNEQFF	16	TRBV19	TRBJ2-1
CSVTIATYNEQFF	13	TRBV29-1	TRBJ2-1
CASSSRQDLEAFF	13	TRBV7-9	TRBJ1-1
CASSVGRGDYGYTF	14	TRBV2	TRBJ1-2
CASSYRTGGRDTEAFF	16	TRBV7-9	TRBJ1-1
CASSLQGTYGYTF	13	TRBV11-2	TRBJ1-2
CASSPSPQPQHF	12	TRBV28	TRBJ1-5
CASSLPFGEQFF	12	TRBV27	TRBJ2-1
CASSPGGGYEQYF	13	TRBV25-1	TRBJ2-7
CAISRDGMNTEAFF	14	TRBV10-3	TRBJ1-1
CASSPRGHPVMDTQYF	16	TRBV18	TRBJ2-3
CASSPRGPFGTEAFF	15	TRBV21-1	TRBJ1-1
CASSDGQPQHF	11	TRBV2	TRBJ1-5
CASSLASGTSGEQYF	15	TRBV7-9	TRBJ2-7